This TCR beta chain was recorded in a study of blood T cell repertoires in COVID-19. Study overall: PBMCs, B-cell-depleted T cells, or T cells provided the cDNA or gDNA that made up the material.

Participants reported their clinical history, and cohort assignment relied on those reports. The repertoire was sequenced with immunoSEQ multiplex PCR; TCRdb's copy has only in-frame clones and lacks some. The data hold some 170,000 clones, with 80% observed a single time. CDR1 LGHDT and CDR2 YNNKEL come from the germline V gene (reference sequence). Trimming took 3 bases from V and 3 from J; bases not matched to a gene: 5. This CDR3 region has 15 residues. The clonotype originates from a man aged 35-49 years who had recovered from COVID-19. The rearrangement uses TRBV3-1 (or the pseudogene TRBV3-2) and TRBJ1-2; the match to TRBD1 covers 9 bases. The sequencing input was PBMCs or T cells enriched from blood (not recorded which). The CDR3 coding sequence is TGTGCCAGCAGCCATGAACAGGGGGCCCACTATGGCTACACCTTC. Translating it yields CASSHEQGAHYGYTF.